What follows are 2 T cell receptor beta chains derived from one specimen sequenced in a study of cytomegalovirus exposure and HLA in healthy donors. In the PCR, 60 Vbeta and 13 Jbeta primers were used. Repertoires were generated with immunoSEQ multiplex PCR, while TCRdb's copy carries only in-frame clones and drops some. The sample consists of about 91,000 clones, just under 80% of them appearing once. The sample consisted of PBMCs. Every receptor here comes from a male donor in good health and CMV-seropositive.

The J gene is TRBJ2-3, the V gene TRBV15, with 7 bases identical to TRBD1. Germline V gene sequence: CDR1 LNHNV, CDR2 YYDKDF (reference sequence). This CDR3 comprises 15 residues. The ends lost 2 bases at V and 4 bases at J; junction bases unmatched: 6. The CDR3 nucleotides are TGTGCCACCAGCAGACAAGCGACAGGGCCAGATACGCAGTATTTT. It yields the protein CATSRQATGPDTQYF.

This clone was detected only once. In DNA form, the CDR3 reads TGTGCCAGCAGCCCCGTGGACAGGGCCTTAGCTAACTATGGCTACACCTTC. It specifies CASSPVDRALANYGYTF. The V and J genes are TRBV4-2 and TRBJ1-2; 8 positions match TRBD1. The CDR3 spans 17 residues. Germline lookup yields CDR1 LGHNA and CDR2 YNFKEQ. Trimming cost V 4 bases and J 0 bases; bases outside gene matches: 10.